This TCR beta chain is drawn from a study of shared clonotypes between healthy human individuals. Across several immunoSEQ plates, the genomic DNA of each subset was split evenly. The table came from immunoSEQ multiplex PCR; TCRdb's copy has only in-frame clones and leaves some out. The sample includes 600,000 to 750,000 clones, around 72% of them seen just once. Concerning this clone itself: Its antigen is unidentified.

Trimming left V 2 bases short and J 1 base short, with 5 bases between. The CDR3 covers 14 residues. Looked up from germline, CDR1 is MNHEY and CDR2 is SMNVEV (reference sequence). Study-level findings and limits: Relative to clonotypes present in all four donors, those not shared had lower generation probabilities.

The receptor was isolated from a woman in her 30s in good health. The sample was memory CD4+ T cells sorted from blood. The subset is: CD45RA-negative fraction. The chain uses TRBV27 and TRBJ2-2; D remains ambiguous. CDR3: CASSLVQNTGELFF. The CDR3 DNA reads TGTGCCAGCAGTTTAGTACAGAACACCGGGGAGCTGTTTTTT.